Listed here are 32 T cell receptor beta chains from one sample, sequenced in a study of blood T cell repertoires in COVID-19. TCRdb's copy holds only in-frame clones and misses some; the assay was immunoSEQ multiplex PCR. The data hold hundreds of thousands of clones, with roughly 90% observed a single time. Material for sequencing was peripheral blood. The receptors shown here come from a man aged 60 to 75 with COVID-19, enrolled during active disease.

The V call is TRBV30, the J call TRBJ2-1, with a weak D call TRBD1 (5 bases). The V gene lost 2 bases and the J gene lost 0 bases, with 14 bases spanning the gap. The CDR3 consists of 16 residues. CDR1 and CDR2 (germline): GTSNPN, SVGIG (reference sequence). The CDR3 DNA is TGTGCCTGGAGTTCAGGGCATGTAAGCTCCTACAATGAGCAGTTCTTC. It codes for CAWSSGHVSSYNEQFF.

The chain couples TRBV5-4 to TRBJ2-6, with D unresolved. The ends were cut back, 0 bases at V and 0 bases at J, with 7 bases in the middle. The germline gives CDR1 SGHNT, CDR2 YYREEE (reference sequence). The CDR3 length is 16 residues. The CDR3 reads CASSLDSISGANVLTF. CDR3 in DNA: TGTGCCAGCAGCTTGGACAGCATCTCTGGGGCCAACGTCCTGACTTTC.

The chain links TRBV5-8 to TRBJ1-2, with 7 nucleotides matching TRBD1. The ends lost 5 bases at V and 4 bases at J; junction bases unmatched: 11. Looked up from germline, CDR1 is SGHTS and CDR2 is YDEGEE. The CDR3 has 15 residues. CDR3 amino acids: CASSDTGEVLYGYTF. The CDR3 DNA reads TGTGCCAGCAGTGACACAGGGGAGGTTCTCTATGGCTACACCTTC.

The chain combines TRBV19 with TRBJ1-1; D perhaps matches TRBD1 (6 bases). V lost 7 bases, J lost 5 bases, and 23 bases lay in between. Germline V lookup: CDR1 LNHDA, CDR2 SQIVND (reference sequence). This CDR3 has 16 residues. CDR3 in amino acids: CASKRREGARGTEAFF. As DNA, the CDR3 is TGTGCCAGTAAGAGAAGAGAAGGGGCGAGGGGGACTGAAGCTTTCTTT.

The rearrangement uses TRBV7-2 and TRBJ2-7; TRBD2 matches 10 bases. CDR3 length equals 13 residues. Unmatched junction bases numbered 1, after V lost 6 bases and J lost 2 bases. Germline V gene lookup returns CDR1 SGHTA and CDR2 FQGNSA. Here the CDR3 reads CASRTSGTYEQYF. In DNA form, the CDR3 reads TGTGCCAGCAGAACTAGCGGGACCTACGAGCAGTACTTC.

The chain has TRBV3-1 (or the pseudogene TRBV3-2) and TRBJ2-1; 11 nucleotides match TRBD1. Germline CDR1 reads LGHDT; CDR2 reads YNNKEL (reference sequence). V gave up 0 bases and J gave up 4 bases; unmatched junction bases: 8. The CDR3 runs to 18 residues. This CDR3 is CASSQDSPGTGGYNEQFF. The CDR3 coding sequence is TGTGCCAGCAGCCAAGATAGTCCCGGGACAGGGGGTTACAATGAGCAGTTCTTC.

This sequence joins TRBV30 and TRBJ1-6; 7 bases agree with TRBD1. The CDR3 has 18 amino acids. V gave up 4 bases and J gave up 0 bases; unmatched junction bases: 12. CDR1 is GTSNPN, CDR2 SVGIG, per germline (reference sequence). The CDR3 nucleotides are TGTGCCTGGAAGCCCCGTGGGACAGTAAGCTCCTATAATTCACCCCTCCACTTT. Protein product: CAWKPRGTVSSYNSPLHF. Looking up the rest from reference TRBV30 and TRBJ1-6 gives the full variable domain: SQTIHQWPATLVQPVGSPLSLECTVEGTSNPNLYWYRQAAGRGLQLLFYSVGIGQISSEVPQNLSASRPQDRQFILSSKKLLLSDSGFYLCAWKPRGTVSSYNSPLHFGNGTRLTVT.

The CDR3 reads CASSPHLAGGPGEQYF. CDR3 DNA sequence: TGCGCCAGCAGCCCACACCTAGCGGGAGGGCCGGGGGAGCAGTACTTC. The chain employs TRBV5-1 and TRBJ2-7; 12 bases fit TRBD2. CDR1 and CDR2 from the germline V gene are SGHRS and YFSETQ. This CDR3 spans 16 amino acids. The junction had 12 bases not matched to a gene; V was cut back by 4 bases and J by 7 bases. Full variable domain (remainder filled in from reference TRBV5-1 and TRBJ2-7): KAGVTQTPRYLIKTRGQQVTLSCSPISGHRSVSWYQQTPGQGLQFLFEYFSETQRNKGNFPGRFSGRQFSNSRSEMNVSTLELGDSALYLCASSPHLAGGPGEQYFGPGTRLTVT.

In DNA form, the CDR3 reads TGTGCCAGCAGCCAAGATACAGGGAAGTACAAACTGTTTTTT. This encodes CASSQDTGKYKLFF. The rearrangement uses TRBV3-1 (or the pseudogene TRBV3-2) and TRBJ1-4, with D perhaps matching TRBD1 (6 bases). V was trimmed by 0 bases and J by 11 bases, leaving 13 bases between them. CDR1 LGHDT and CDR2 YNNKEL come from the germline V gene (reference sequence). The CDR3 spans 14 residues.

The rearrangement uses TRBV5-5 and TRBJ1-2; D possibly corresponds to TRBD1 (6 bases). Trimming removed 4 bases at V and 2 bases at J, with 18 bases between. CDR1 SGHKS and CDR2 YYEKEE come from the germline V gene (reference sequence). The CDR3 contains 16 residues. The CDR3 spells CASSPNPGERNYGYTF. As DNA, the CDR3 is TGTGCCAGCAGCCCCAATCCAGGGGAAAGGAACTATGGCTACACCTTC. The full variable domain, rest sourced from reference TRBV5-5 and TRBJ1-2, is DAGVTQSPTHLIKTRGQQVTLRCSPISGHKSVSWYQQVLGQGPQFIFQYYEKEERGRGNFPDRFSARQFPNYSSELNVNALLLGDSALYLCASSPNPGERNYGYTFGSGTRLTVV.

The rearrangement joins TRBV3-1 (or the pseudogene TRBV3-2) to TRBJ2-1, with TRBD2 matching over 10 bases. Germline V gene sequence: CDR1 LGHDT, CDR2 YNNKEL (reference sequence). The CDR3 covers 17 residues. Trimming cost V 1 base and J 10 bases; bases outside gene matches: 13. In DNA, the CDR3 is TGTGCCAGCAGCCAAGTCTATCAGACTAGCGGGTTGTCGGAGCAGTTCTTC. This codes for CASSQVYQTSGLSEQFF.

The chain recombines TRBV30 with TRBJ2-3; no clear D. Germline assignment: CDR1 GTSNPN and CDR2 SVGIG (reference sequence). Trimming removed 0 bases from V and 2 bases from J, with 9 bases in between. CDR3 length equals 14 residues. CDR3 DNA sequence: TGTGCCTGGAGTGTACTCGGTACCACAGATACGCAGTATTTT. Amino acid sequence: CAWSVLGTTDTQYF. Together with reference TRBV30 and TRBJ2-3, the CDR3 gives the full variable domain: SQTIHQWPATLVQPVGSPLSLECTVEGTSNPNLYWYRQAAGRGLQLLFYSVGIGQISSEVPQNLSASRPQDRQFILSSKKLLLSDSGFYLCAWSVLGTTDTQYFGPGTRLTVL.

The chain couples TRBV20-1 to TRBJ1-1; D is undetermined. There are 14 residues in the CDR3. Germline CDR1 reads DFQATT; CDR2 reads SNEGSKA (reference sequence). Deletions cut 3 bases from V and 4 bases from J, with 15 bases between. CDR3 DNA: TGCAGTGCTAGTCCCTCAGCAGGTCCCACTGAAGCTTTCTTT. Protein product: CSASPSAGPTEAFF.

The V and J genes are TRBV30 and TRBJ1-1; 8 bases agree with TRBD1. CDR3 length: 15 amino acids. Per germline, CDR1 GTSNPN and CDR2 SVGIG (reference sequence). V shed 5 bases, J shed 4 bases, and the junction held 12 bases outside the gene matches. Here the CDR3 reads CAWVRQGTAGTEAFF. The CDR3 DNA follows: TGTGCCTGGGTCCGACAGGGGACGGCGGGCACTGAAGCTTTCTTT.

The genes are TRBV27 and TRBJ2-1, with a possible D match to TRBD2 (5 bases). Per germline, CDR1 MNHEY and CDR2 SMNVEV (reference sequence). Between the trimmed V and J ends, which lost 5 bases and 8 bases, there was a span of 7 bases. The CDR3 sequence is 11 residues long. This CDR3 is CASSLAYEQFF. The CDR3 DNA is TGTGCCAGCAGTCTAGCATATGAGCAGTTCTTC.

The genes are TRBV19 and TRBJ1-2; the D is unclear. The CDR3 has 14 residues. The germline CDR1 and CDR2 sequences are LNHDA and SQIVND (reference sequence). Trimming removed 1 base from V and 2 bases from J, with 8 bases in between. The CDR3 here is CASSIGRNNYGYTF. CDR3 coding DNA: TGTGCCAGTAGTATAGGGAGGAACAACTATGGCTACACCTTC. Combining the CDR3 with reference TRBV19 and TRBJ1-2 gives the whole variable domain DGGITQSPKYLFRKEGQNVTLSCEQNLNHDAMYWYRQDPGQGLRLIYYSQIVNDFQKGDIAEGYSVSREKKESFPLTVTSAQKNPTAFYLCASSIGRNNYGYTFGSGTRLTVV.

The chain employs TRBV14 and TRBJ1-3; TRBD1 might be the D (6 bases). The CDR3 is 18 amino acids. The germline CDR1 and CDR2 sequences are SGHDN and FVKESK. Trimming took off 1 base at V and 0 bases at J, with 16 bases between the two ends. For the CDR3, the DNA is TGTGCCAGCAGCCAAGGGCGGACAGCGGGAGCCTCTGGAAACACCATATATTTT. Translation gives CASSQGRTAGASGNTIYF.

The genes are TRBV12-5 and TRBJ1-1; TRBD1 is a possible D gene (5 bases). The CDR3 has 13 residues. V lost 5 bases, J lost 4 bases, and 11 bases lay in between. In germline, CDR1 is LGHNT, CDR2 FRNRAP. The CDR3 spells CASGPQGGTEAFF. In DNA form, the CDR3 reads TGTGCTAGTGGTCCCCAGGGCGGCACTGAAGCTTTCTTT.

This chain links TRBV9 with TRBJ1-4; 9 positions match TRBD1. The CDR3 contains 16 residues. CDR1 is SGDLS and CDR2 is YYNGEE in the germline V gene. J was trimmed by 2 bases and V by 2 bases; bases with no gene match: 4. The CDR3 loop reads CASSVGTGSTNEKLFF. CDR3 nucleotide sequence: TGTGCCAGCAGCGTTGGGACAGGGTCGACTAATGAAAAACTGTTTTTT.

The chain joins TRBV9 to TRBJ1-2; D is undetermined. Trimming pared 0 bases from V and 5 bases from J, leaving 11 bases between. Looked up from germline, CDR1 is SGDLS and CDR2 is YYNGEE. The CDR3 length is 14 residues. This CDR3 is CASSVDTTRYGYTF. In nucleotides, the CDR3 is TGTGCCAGCAGCGTAGACACTACACGATATGGCTACACCTTC.

With respect to this clone: The junction and the germline gene differ at one end; a read error may be behind it. The V and J genes are TRBV7-7 and TRBJ2-2; maybe TRBD1 (6 bases). The CDR3 runs 14 residues. The germline CDR1 and CDR2 sequences are SSHAT and FNYEAQ (reference sequence). DNA of the CDR3: TGTGCTAGCAGGGCACAGGGTTCCACCGGGGAGCTGTTTTTT. This translates into CASRAQGSTGELFF.

This chain joins TRBV6-5 and TRBJ2-7, with 7 bases lining up with TRBD1. Looked up from germline, CDR1 is MNHEY and CDR2 is SVGAGI. The CDR3 covers 15 residues. V lost 10 bases to trimming and J lost 2 bases; unmatched junction nucleotides: 14. CDR3 in DNA: TGTGCCATCAAAAGGGGGCAGGGGCGAACCTACGAGCAGTACTTC. Amino acids: CAIKRGQGRTYEQYF.

This clone was picked up one time. The genes are TRBV19 and TRBJ1-2; the match to TRBD1 covers 8 bases. Germline loops: CDR1 LNHDA, CDR2 SQIVND (reference sequence). The J segment lost 8 bases and the V segment lost 3 bases, leaving 14 bases of the junction unmatched. The length of the CDR3 is 16 residues. The CDR3 nucleotides read TGTGCCAGTAGTATTTACCCGTCAGGGGGCGCGACCGGCTACACCTTC. Protein product: CASSIYPSGGATGYTF.

In its sample, this clone was seen a few times. The V and J genes are TRBV28 and TRBJ1-2; TRBD1 might be the D (6 bases). Trimming left V 4 bases short and J 0 bases short, with 15 bases between. The length of the CDR3 is 16 residues. CDR1 is MDHEN, CDR2 SYDVKM, per germline. The CDR3: CASSSPGTPANYGYTF. CDR3 in DNA: TGTGCCAGCAGTTCGCCCGGGACACCAGCTAACTATGGCTACACCTTC.

J is TRBJ1-2 and V is TRBV6-5; unclear D gene. The CDR3 consists of 13 residues. The germline V gene encodes CDR1 MNHEY and CDR2 SVGAGI. The V gene lost 11 bases and the J gene lost 7 bases, with 20 bases spanning the gap. The DNA of the CDR3 is TGTGCCGGTCGGGCTGGGGAGGTCGGTGGCTACACCTTC. Amino acid sequence: CAGRAGEVGGYTF.

Turning to this clone: Other DNA sequences in the sample encode the same CDR3. V is TRBV24-1 and J is TRBJ2-3; D is possibly TRBD2 (5 bases). Germline V CDR1 and CDR2: KGHDR, SFDVKD. Trimming removed 3 bases at V and 3 bases at J, with 6 bases between. The CDR3 spans 13 residues. CDR3 sequence reads: CATSDPGTDTQYF. The CDR3 DNA sequence: TGTGCCACCAGTGATCCGGGAACAGATACGCAGTATTTT.

The chain employs TRBV24-1 and TRBJ1-2; TRBD1 agrees at 8 bases. The CDR3 loop spans 14 amino acids. Trimming removed 7 bases from V and 3 bases from J; junction bases left unmatched: 6. Germline CDR1 reads KGHDR; CDR2 reads SFDVKD. CDR3 DNA: TGTGCCACCAGCCGAGAGGACAGGGACTATGGCTACACCTTC. Protein product: CATSREDRDYGYTF.

This chain uses TRBV3-1 (or the pseudogene TRBV3-2) with TRBJ2-1; the match to TRBD2 covers 11 bases. CDR3 length: 13 residues. J was trimmed by 9 bases and V by 2 bases; bases with no gene match: 0. The germline V gene encodes CDR1 LGHDT and CDR2 YNNKEL (reference sequence). CDR3 in DNA: TGTGCCAGCAGCCAAACTAGCGGGGGTGAGCAGTTCTTC. Its translation is CASSQTSGGEQFF.

The genes are TRBV3-1 (or the pseudogene TRBV3-2) and TRBJ1-4, with 9 bases lining up with TRBD1. Germline V gene lookup returns CDR1 LGHDT and CDR2 YNNKEL (reference sequence). The CDR3 has 17 residues. The V and J ends lost 6 bases and 2 bases, in that order; junction bases with no gene match: 10. The CDR3 bases are TGTGCCAGCAGTCCCGGGACAGGGATGTTTACTAATGAAAAACTGTTTTTT. The encoded protein is CASSPGTGMFTNEKLFF.

The rearrangement links TRBV7-9 to TRBJ2-1; tentative D call: TRBD2 (6 bases). Deletions cut 3 bases from V and 0 bases from J, with 21 bases between. Germline V gene sequence: CDR1 SEHNR, CDR2 FQNEAQ (reference sequence). This CDR3 contains 19 residues. The CDR3 reads CASSFPRGALAISYNEQFF. The CDR3 DNA follows: TGTGCCAGCAGCTTTCCACGAGGGGCCCTAGCGATCTCCTACAATGAGCAGTTCTTC.

The genes are TRBV19 and TRBJ2-2, with 8 bases that match TRBD1. The ends lost 4 bases at V and 1 base at J; junction bases unmatched: 5. The CDR3 sequence is 16 residues long. Germline lookup yields CDR1 LNHDA and CDR2 SQIVND (reference sequence). CDR3: CASSTAGGLNTGELFF. The CDR3 DNA follows: TGTGCCAGTAGTACAGCAGGGGGCTTGAACACCGGGGAGCTGTTTTTT.

The rearrangement joins TRBV13 to TRBJ2-3; 12 nucleotides match TRBD2. The CDR3 has 16 amino acids. Unmatched junction bases numbered 7, after V lost 5 bases and J lost 4 bases. Germline values: CDR1 PRHDT, CDR2 FYEKMQ (reference sequence). The chain's CDR3 is CASSPGLAGPADTQYF. Written as DNA, the CDR3 is TGTGCCAGCAGCCCTGGACTAGCGGGACCGGCAGATACGCAGTATTTT.